This T cell receptor (beta chain) was documented in a study of blood T cell repertoires in COVID-19. Across the study: Acute and convalescent COVID-19 specimens originated in the United States, Italy and Spain.

Sequenced by immunoSEQ multiplex PCR; TCRdb stores in-frame clones only, minus some. The sample has about 250,000 clones, around 82% seen once. J lost 1 base, V lost 4 bases, and 3 bases had no gene match. The CDR3 sequence is 14 residues long. The germline V gene has CDR1 LNHDA and CDR2 SQIVND (reference sequence). The origin of this receptor is an elderly man with acute or convalescent COVID-19. The V and J genes are TRBV19 and TRBJ1-2; 7 bases align to TRBD1. Sequenced material: peripheral blood. CDR3 DNA: TGTGCCAGTAGTAGACAGGGCAGTAACTATGGCTACACCTTC. The encoded protein is CASSRQGSNYGYTF.